This entry lists 8 T cell receptor beta chains sequenced from one sample in a study of blood T cell repertoires in COVID-19. Clones were read by immunoSEQ multiplex PCR, and TCRdb kept only the in-frame ones, dropping some. The data hold 100,000 to 150,000 clones, with over 75% observed a single time. Input material: peripheral blood. These receptors were obtained from a man aged 50 to 59 with acute or convalescent COVID-19.

This clone was detected only a few times. Other DNA sequences from this sample encode an identical CDR3 as well. The J gene is TRBJ2-4, the V gene TRBV7-2; unclear D gene. The V end lost 2 bases, the J end lost 2 bases, and 7 bases lay between the germline ends. Germline loops: CDR1 SGHTA, CDR2 FQGNSA. The CDR3 contains 14 residues. The CDR3 DNA reads as TGTGCCAGCAGCTTATCGAGGACCAAAAACATTCAGTACTTC. Amino acids: CASSLSRTKNIQYF.

A word on this clone: The sample has other DNA sequences that encode this CDR3 too. The V call is TRBV5-4, the J call TRBJ2-5, with no clear D. Germline loops: CDR1 SGHNT, CDR2 YYREEE (reference sequence). V lost 0 bases and J lost 5, with 5 bases in between. CDR3 length equals 12 residues. The CDR3 reads CASSLARETQYF. CDR3 coding DNA: TGTGCCAGCAGCTTGGCCCGGGAGACCCAGTACTTC.

The V call is TRBV7-6, the J call TRBJ1-3; tentative D call: TRBD1 (6 bases). CDR3 length: 15 residues. Deletions cut 7 bases from V and 4 bases from J, with 17 bases between. Germline CDR1 is SGHVS and CDR2 is FNYEAQ. As DNA, the CDR3 is TGTGCCAGCACCCTTTCTGCAGGGGAGGGAAACACCATATATTTT. As protein: CASTLSAGEGNTIYF.

This sequence joins TRBV12-3 or TRBV12-4 and TRBJ1-2; 8 bases map to TRBD1. Losses at the gene ends were 3 bases for V and 4 bases for J; bases not matched to a gene: 1. This CDR3 is built from 13 residues. The CDR3 DNA reads TGTGCCAGCAGTTTCGACAGGGGCTATGGCTACACCTTC. It codes for CASSFDRGYGYTF.

The CDR3 reads CASSIASGSVYEQYF. CDR3 nucleotides: TGTGCCAGTAGTATAGCCTCGGGGAGCGTCTACGAGCAGTACTTC. The V and J genes are TRBV19 and TRBJ2-7; TRBD2 might be the D (5 bases). V lost 1 base to trimming and J lost 3 bases, with 13 bases between them. The CDR3 has 15 amino acids. The V gene's germline CDR1 is LNHDA and CDR2 SQIVND (reference sequence). The variable domain in full, with the rest retrieved from reference TRBV19 and TRBJ2-7, is DGGITQSPKYLFRKEGQNVTLSCEQNLNHDAMYWYRQDPGQGLRLIYYSQIVNDFQKGDIAEGYSVSREKKESFPLTVTSAQKNPTAFYLCASSIASGSVYEQYFGPGTRLTVT.

This clone was observed a few times. The chain combines TRBV5-4 with TRBJ1-6; a weak D match, TRBD1 (5 bases). Trimming left V 2 bases short and J 8 bases short, with 20 bases between. The CDR3 runs to 17 residues. From germline, CDR1 is SGHNT and CDR2 YYREEE (reference sequence). The CDR3 sequence: CASSLGPLGGAHSPLHF. Here the CDR3 DNA reads TGTGCCAGCAGCTTAGGCCCCTTAGGAGGGGCTCATTCACCCCTCCACTTT.

V usage is TRBV7-9 and J usage is TRBJ2-5, with a weak D call TRBD2 (7 bases). Trimming removed 5 bases at V and 4 bases at J, with 17 bases between. The CDR3 is made up of 15 amino acids. Germline V lookup: CDR1 SEHNR, CDR2 FQNEAQ (reference sequence). The chain's CDR3 is CASSPEGGRGETQYF. CDR3 DNA sequence: TGTGCCAGCAGCCCAGAGGGGGGGCGCGGAGAGACCCAGTACTTC.

This clone appeared once. The V gene is TRBV12-5, the J gene TRBJ2-7; D might be TRBD2 (6 bases). The CDR3 runs 15 residues. Trimming took off 4 bases at V and 3 bases at J, with 16 bases between the two ends. From germline, CDR1 is LGHNT and CDR2 FRNRAP. CDR3 sequence: CASGSGVSDRYEQYF. In nucleotides, the CDR3 is TGTGCTAGTGGTTCGGGGGTCTCAGATCGCTACGAGCAGTACTTC.